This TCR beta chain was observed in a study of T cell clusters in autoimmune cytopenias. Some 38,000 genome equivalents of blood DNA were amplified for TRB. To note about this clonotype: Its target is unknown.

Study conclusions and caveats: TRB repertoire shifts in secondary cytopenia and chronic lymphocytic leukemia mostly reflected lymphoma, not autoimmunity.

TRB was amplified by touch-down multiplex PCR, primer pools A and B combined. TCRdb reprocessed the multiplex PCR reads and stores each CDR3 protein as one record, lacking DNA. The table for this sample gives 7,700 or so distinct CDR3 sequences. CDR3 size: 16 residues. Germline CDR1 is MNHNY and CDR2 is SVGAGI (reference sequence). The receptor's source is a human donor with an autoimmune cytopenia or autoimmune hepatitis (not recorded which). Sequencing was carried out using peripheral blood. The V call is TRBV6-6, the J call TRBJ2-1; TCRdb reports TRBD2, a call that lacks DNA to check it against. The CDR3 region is CASRDTGSGGAYEQFF.